Following are 7 T cell receptor beta chains from one sample sequenced in a study of tumor and adjacent non-tumor tissue in lung cancer. Three rounds of nested PCR, following a modified ARM-PCR protocol, produced the TCRbeta library. TCRdb re-called the multiplex PCR reads through MiXCR, storing one row per CDR3 protein. Among approximately 79,000 distinct CDR3 sequences listed, 55% to 80% were seen once. The template was RNA from unsorted bulk tissue. The sequenced sample consisted of lung tumor tissue. Receptors were obtained from a woman between 35 and 50 years old with non-small cell lung cancer.

For this clonotype: Being one base from a much bigger clone, this may be a read error. This chain joins TRBV30 and TRBJ1-5; possibly TRBD1 for D (6 bases). This CDR3 is built from 12 residues. In germline, CDR1 is GTSNPN, CDR2 SVGIG (reference sequence). CDR3 in amino acids: CAWSVQGQHQHF. The CDR3 DNA follows: TGTGCCTGGAGTGTACAGGGTCAGCACCAGCATTTT.

This chain uses TRBV11-3 with TRBJ2-6, with D hard to call. Trimming removed 6 bases from V and 3 bases from J, with 9 bases in between. Looked up from germline, CDR1 is SGHNT and CDR2 is YENEEA. The CDR3 sequence is 14 residues long. The CDR3 loop is CASSSGNGANVLTF. The CDR3, as DNA: TGTGCCAGCAGTTCTGGCAATGGGGCCAACGTCCTGACTTTC.

The chain has TRBV20-1 and TRBJ1-5; unclear D gene. The length of the CDR3 is 13 residues. Trimming pared 0 bases from V and 8 bases from J, leaving 11 bases between. Per the germline V gene, CDR1 is DFQATT and CDR2 is SNEGSKA (reference sequence). CDR3 loop: CSARDIRKKPQHF. The DNA for the CDR3 is TGCAGTGCTAGAGATATCCGTAAGAAGCCCCAGCATTTT.

Remarks on this clonotype: It is likely a read error, because the conserved phenylalanine at the end of the CDR3 is missing. The rearrangement joins TRBV24-1 to TRBJ2-3; 8 bases agree with TRBD1. In germline, CDR1 is KGHDR, CDR2 SFDVKD. After removal of 3 bases from V and 4 bases from J, the junction contained 2 bases not matched to a gene. The CDR3 is 14 residues long. CDR3 sequence reads: CATSDRGQADTQYL. As DNA, the CDR3 is TGTGCCACCAGTGATCGGGGACAGGCAGATACGCAGTATCTT.

A note on this clonotype: A read error may be the cause here, since a much bigger clone is one base away. V and J are TRBV19 and TRBJ2-2; D is undetermined. This CDR3 contains 13 residues. Looked up from germline, CDR1 is LNHDA and CDR2 is SQIVND (reference sequence). The CDR3 sequence is CASTEQFTRELFF. The DNA of the CDR3 is TGTGCCAGTACCGAACAGTTCACCCGGGAGCTGTTTTTT.

Turning to this clonotype: Being one base from a much bigger clone, this may be a read error. The gene calls are TRBV5-1 and TRBJ2-1; D possibly corresponds to TRBD2 (5 bases). The CDR3 is 13 amino acids. Germline V gene data show CDR1 as SGHRS and CDR2 as YFSETQ. Trimming left V 3 bases short and J 8 bases short, with 12 bases between. This chain's CDR3 is CASSSRLSDEQFF. The CDR3 DNA reads TGCGCCAGCAGCTCACGACTATCGGATGAGCAGTTCTTC.

This chain uses TRBV6-6 with TRBJ1-1, with 7 bases that match TRBD1. There are 12 residues in the CDR3. Per germline, CDR1 MNHNY and CDR2 SVGAGI (reference sequence). The CDR3 DNA sequence: TGTGTCAGTATGACAGGGAAATCCCAAGCTTTCTTT. It is translated as CVSMTGKSQAFF.